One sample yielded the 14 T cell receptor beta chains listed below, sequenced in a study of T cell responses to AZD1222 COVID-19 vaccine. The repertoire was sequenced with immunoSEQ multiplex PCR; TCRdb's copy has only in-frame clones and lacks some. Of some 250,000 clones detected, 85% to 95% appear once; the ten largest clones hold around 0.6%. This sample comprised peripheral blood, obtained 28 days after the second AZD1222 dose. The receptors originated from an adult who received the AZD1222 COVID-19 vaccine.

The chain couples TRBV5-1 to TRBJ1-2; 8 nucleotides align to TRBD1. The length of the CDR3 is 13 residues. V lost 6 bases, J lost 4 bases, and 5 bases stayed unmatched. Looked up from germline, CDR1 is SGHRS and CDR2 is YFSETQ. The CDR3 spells CASKGGQVYGYTF. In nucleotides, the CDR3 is TGCGCCAGCAAGGGGGGACAGGTCTATGGCTACACCTTC.

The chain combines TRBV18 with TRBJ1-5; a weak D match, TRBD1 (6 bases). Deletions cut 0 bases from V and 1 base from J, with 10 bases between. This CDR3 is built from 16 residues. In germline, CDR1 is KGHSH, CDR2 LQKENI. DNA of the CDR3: TGTGCCAGCTCACCACCGGGGCAGGGGAGCAATCAGCCCCAGCATTTT. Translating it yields CASSPPGQGSNQPQHF.

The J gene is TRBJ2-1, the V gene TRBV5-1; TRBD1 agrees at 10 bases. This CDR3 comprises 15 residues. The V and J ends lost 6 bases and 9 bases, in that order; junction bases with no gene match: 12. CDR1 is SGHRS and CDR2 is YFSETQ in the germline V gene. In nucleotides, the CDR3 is TGCGCCAGCAAATTGGTGGGACAGGGGACCGGTGAGCAGTTCTTC. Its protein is CASKLVGQGTGEQFF.

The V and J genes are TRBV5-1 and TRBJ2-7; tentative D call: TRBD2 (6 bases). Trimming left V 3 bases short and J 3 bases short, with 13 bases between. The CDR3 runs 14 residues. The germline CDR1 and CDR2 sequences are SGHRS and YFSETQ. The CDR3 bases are TGCGCCAGCAGCTACACTAGCCCCGGCTACGAGCAGTACTTC. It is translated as CASSYTSPGYEQYF.

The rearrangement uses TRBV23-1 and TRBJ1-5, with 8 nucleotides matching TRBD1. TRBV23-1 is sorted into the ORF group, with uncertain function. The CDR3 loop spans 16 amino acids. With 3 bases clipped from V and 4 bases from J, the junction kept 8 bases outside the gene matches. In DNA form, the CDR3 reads TGCGCCAGCAGTCACCCCCGGGACAGGAAAAATCAGCCCCAGCATTTT. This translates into CASSHPRDRKNQPQHF.

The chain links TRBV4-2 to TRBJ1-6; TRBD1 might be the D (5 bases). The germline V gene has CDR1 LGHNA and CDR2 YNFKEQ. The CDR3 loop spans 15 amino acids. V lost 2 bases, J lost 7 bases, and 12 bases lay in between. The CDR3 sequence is CASSQPRGLNSPLHF. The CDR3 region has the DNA TGTGCCAGCAGCCAACCCCGGGGCCTAAATTCACCCCTCCACTTT.

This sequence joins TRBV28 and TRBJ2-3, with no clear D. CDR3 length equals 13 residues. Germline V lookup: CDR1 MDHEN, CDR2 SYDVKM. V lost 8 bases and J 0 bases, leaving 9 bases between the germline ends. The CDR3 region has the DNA TGTGCCAGCCAGACGCATAGCACAGATACGCAGTATTTT. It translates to CASQTHSTDTQYF.

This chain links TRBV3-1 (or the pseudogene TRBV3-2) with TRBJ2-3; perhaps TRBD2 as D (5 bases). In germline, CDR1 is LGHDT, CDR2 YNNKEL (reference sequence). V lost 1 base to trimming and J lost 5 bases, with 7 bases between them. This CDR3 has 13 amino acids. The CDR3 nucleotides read TGTGCCAGCAGCCAAGTCCGGGGAGATACGCAGTATTTT. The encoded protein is CASSQVRGDTQYF.

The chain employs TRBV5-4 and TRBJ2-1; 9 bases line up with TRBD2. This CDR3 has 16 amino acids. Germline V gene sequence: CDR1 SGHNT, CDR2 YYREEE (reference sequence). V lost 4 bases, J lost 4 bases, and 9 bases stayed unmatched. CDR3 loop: CASSTGGSGGYNEQFF. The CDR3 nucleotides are TGTGCCAGCAGCACGGGGGGCAGCGGGGGGTACAATGAGCAGTTCTTC.

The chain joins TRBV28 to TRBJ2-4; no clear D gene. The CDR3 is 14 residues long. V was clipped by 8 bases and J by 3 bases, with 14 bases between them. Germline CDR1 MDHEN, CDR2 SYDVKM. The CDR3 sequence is CASGLSNDKNIQYF. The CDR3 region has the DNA TGTGCCAGCGGGCTGAGTAACGACAAAAACATTCAGTACTTC. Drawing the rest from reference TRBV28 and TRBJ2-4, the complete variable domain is DVKVTQSSRYLVKRTGEKVFLECVQDMDHENMFWYRQDPGLGLRLIYFSYDVKMKEKGDIPEGYSVSREKKERFSLILESASTNQTSMYLCASGLSNDKNIQYFGAGTRLSVL.

CDR3 bases: TGTGCCAGCAGCCAATTTAGCGGGAGGGATTACAATGAGCAGTTCTTC. Its translation is CASSQFSGRDYNEQFF. The rearrangement joins TRBV14 to TRBJ2-1, with 11 bases that match TRBD2. Germline loops: CDR1 SGHDN, CDR2 FVKESK. Unmatched junction bases numbered 4, after V lost 2 bases and J lost 4 bases. CDR3 length equals 16 residues.

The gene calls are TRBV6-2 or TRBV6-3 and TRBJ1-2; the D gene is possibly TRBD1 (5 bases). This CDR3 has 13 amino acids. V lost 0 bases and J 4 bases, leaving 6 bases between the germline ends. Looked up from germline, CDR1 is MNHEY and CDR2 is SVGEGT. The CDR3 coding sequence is TGTGCCAGCAGTTACTCGGGGGGCTATGGCTACACCTTC. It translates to CASSYSGGYGYTF.

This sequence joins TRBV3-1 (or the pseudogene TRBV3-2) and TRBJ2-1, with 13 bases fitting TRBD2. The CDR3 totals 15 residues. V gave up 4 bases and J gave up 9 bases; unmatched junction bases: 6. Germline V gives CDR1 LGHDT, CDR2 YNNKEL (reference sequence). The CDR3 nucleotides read TGTGCCAGCAGCCCCCCGGGACTAGCGGGAACTGAGCAGTTCTTC. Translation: CASSPPGLAGTEQFF.

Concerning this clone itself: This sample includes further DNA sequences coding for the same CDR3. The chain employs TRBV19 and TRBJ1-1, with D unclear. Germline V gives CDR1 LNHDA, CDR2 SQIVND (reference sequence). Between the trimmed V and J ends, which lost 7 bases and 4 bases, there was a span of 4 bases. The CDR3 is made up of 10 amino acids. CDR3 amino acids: CASTGTEAFF. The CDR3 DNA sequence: TGTGCCAGTACTGGCACTGAAGCTTTCTTT.